The source of this TCR beta chain is a study of T cells in localized non-small cell lung cancer. Points from the study as a whole: Higher T cell density in the blood was associated with longer overall survival, whereas higher adjacent-lung clonality associated with shorter survival.

Sequencing was performed with immunoSEQ multiplex PCR; in TCRdb, only in-frame clones are kept and a portion is missing. The sample records 100,000 to 150,000 clones, roughly 90% being singletons. Note on this clone: The target antigen is unknown.

V shed 0 bases and J 5 bases; nucleotides not matched to a gene: 3. The CDR3 runs 15 residues. Germline assignment: CDR1 SGHRS and CDR2 YFSETQ. The chain is built from TRBV5-1 and TRBJ2-3; 10 nucleotides match TRBD2. The clonotype comes from a female donor of 60 years or more with stage I lung adenocarcinoma. The sequenced sample was peripheral blood, obtained before any cancer treatment. CDR3: CASSLEVAGGDTQYF. The CDR3 region has the DNA TGCGCCAGCAGCTTGGAAGTAGCGGGAGGAGATACGCAGTATTTT.